The subject of this entry is one T cell receptor beta chain. The data are from a study of blood T cell repertoires in COVID-19. The wider study: Sites across the United States, Italy and Spain contributed samples from acute and convalescent COVID-19. From T cells, B-cell-depleted T cells, or PBMCs came the material, which was cDNA or gDNA.

The CDR3 length is 15 residues. Germline V gene lookup returns CDR1 SGHTA and CDR2 FQGNSA. V shed 5 bases, J shed 5 bases, and the junction held 5 bases outside the gene matches. In the study's own analysis: Estimated nucleated cell counts came from reference gene primer amplification. Data came from immunoSEQ multiplex PCR; TCRdb stores just in-frame clones and leaves some out. V and J calls and clone size come straight from that table; D and trimming were deduced from the DNA. The table records approximately 280,000 clones, around 88% of them present only once. The sequenced sample was peripheral blood. The chain uses TRBV7-2 and TRBJ2-7, with 14 bases fitting TRBD2. This TCR was recovered from a woman in her twenties or thirties who had recovered from COVID-19. DNA of the CDR3: TGTGCCAGCAGCCCACAGGGACTAGCGGGAGACGAGCAGTACTTC. Translation: CASSPQGLAGDEQYF. Variable domain in full (rest from reference TRBV7-2 and TRBJ2-7): GAGVSQSPSNKVTEKGKDVELRCDPISGHTALYWYRQSLGQGLEFLIYFQGNSAPDKSGLPSDRFSAERTGGSVSTLTIQRTQQEDSAVYLCASSPQGLAGDEQYFGPGTRLTVT.